This T cell receptor (beta chain) originates from a study of blood T cell dynamics during melanoma immunotherapy. Stated time point: week 3, after first cycle of checkpoint inhibitor. Disease control meant complete response, partial response or stable disease at 12 weeks. Each sorted CD8+ T cell subset had its entire DNA loaded. Profiling relied on immunoSEQ multiplex PCR, and the TCRdb table lists in-frame clones only, not all of them. The data show around 1,000 clones, 80% to 95% seen once. This CDR3 has 14 amino acids. Germline CDR1 is MDHEN and CDR2 is SYDVKM. The chain carries TRBV28 and TRBJ2-5; possible D gene TRBD2, 5 bases. The J call may be in error: the DNA end matches TRBJ2-7 better. This TCR came from a human donor with melanoma. The material was effector memory CD8+ T cells from blood, obtained from a patient treated with checkpoint blockade. CDR3 protein: CASSFEGEVYEQYF. DNA of the CDR3: TGTGCCAGCAGTTTTGAGGGAGAAGTTTACGAGCAGTACTTC.